This entry lists 14 T cell receptor beta chains sequenced from one sample in a study of vaccination and CD4 T cells after COVID-19. Treatment noted: approximately 9-day PBMC culture with coronavirus spike peptide pools or control peptides (ViraFEST assay). No antigen has been assigned to these receptors. Scientists ran DNA taken from cultured CD4+ T cells through the Oncomine TCR Beta short-read assay for sequencing. TCRdb used MiXCR to reprocess the PCR reads, holding one entry per CDR3 protein. The sample contains around 7,700 distinct CDR3 sequences, 65% of which appear only once. Sequenced input: CD4+ T cells from blood, cultured in vitro. These receptors were taken from a human donor who had recovered from COVID-19.

This clonotype showed up just a few times. The chain is built from TRBV7-3 and TRBJ2-7, with a possible D match to TRBD1 (7 bases). The CDR3 runs to 14 residues. Germline V CDR1 and CDR2: SGHTA, FQGTGA. V lost 5 bases to trimming and J lost 2 bases, with 13 bases between them. The CDR3 sequence: CASSPGRGAYEQYF. CDR3 DNA sequence: TGTGCCAGCAGCCCCGGCAGGGGGGCCTACGAGCAGTACTTC.

The chain uses TRBV15 and TRBJ2-7; D is undetermined. The CDR3 spans 19 residues. V was trimmed by 0 bases and J by 0 bases, leaving 21 bases between them. Looked up from germline, CDR1 is LNHNV and CDR2 is YYDKDF (reference sequence). The CDR3 protein is CATSRDRAPVFGSSYEQYF. For the CDR3, the DNA is TGTGCCACCAGCAGAGATCGGGCCCCGGTATTCGGCAGCTCCTACGAGCAGTACTTC.

The J gene is TRBJ1-4, the V gene TRBV21-1; TRBD1, the table's D call, was not compared with the DNA. TRBV21-1 is a pseudogene locus. This CDR3 has 18 residues. The CDR3 nucleotides read TGTGCCAGCAGTACCGGGACAGGGTTCTACCACTCTAATGAAAAACTGTTTTTT. Amino acid sequence: CASSTGTGFYHSNEKLFF.

The J gene is TRBJ1-5, the V gene TRBV7-6, with 7 bases fitting TRBD1. This CDR3 has 15 amino acids. Germline V gene data show CDR1 as SGHVS and CDR2 as FNYEAQ. V lost 3 bases, J lost 0 bases, and 2 bases stayed unmatched. CDR3 bases: TGTGCCAGCAGCTTGGGACAGACTAGCAATCAGCCCCAGCATTTT. Translated, it gives CASSLGQTSNQPQHF.

V is TRBV6-1 and J is TRBJ2-7; tentative D call: TRBD1 (5 bases). V gave up 7 bases and J gave up 7 bases, with 17 bases separating them. The CDR3 is 13 residues long. Germline V gene data show CDR1 as MNHNS and CDR2 as SASEGT. The CDR3 reads CASTTAPRWEQYF. The CDR3 bases are TGTGCCAGCACGACAGCACCGCGGTGGGAGCAGTACTTC.

This sequence joins TRBV7-9 and TRBJ2-1, with a tentative D call TRBD2 (6 bases). Looked up from germline, CDR1 is SEHNR and CDR2 is FQNEAQ (reference sequence). This CDR3 has 16 amino acids. Trimming took off 5 bases at V and 3 bases at J, with 17 bases between the two ends. CDR3 region: CASSQAWTTSYNEQFF. The CDR3 coding sequence is TGTGCCAGCAGCCAGGCCTGGACTACCAGCTACAATGAGCAGTTCTTC.

The rearrangement links TRBV27 to TRBJ1-5; D possibly corresponds to TRBD1 (6 bases). Trimming pared 6 bases from V and 6 bases from J, leaving 15 bases between. The germline gives CDR1 MNHEY, CDR2 SMNVEV (reference sequence). This CDR3 has 14 amino acids. In nucleotides, the CDR3 is TGTGCCAGCAGGTTGGGGGGGGGCGTTCAGCCCCAGCATTTT. Amino acid sequence: CASRLGGGVQPQHF.

In this sample, this clonotype turned up a few times. J is TRBJ1-3 and V is TRBV12-3 or TRBV12-4; maybe TRBD1 (5 bases). The CDR3 contains 14 residues. V lost 8 bases, J lost 0 bases, and 11 bases lay in between. For the CDR3, the DNA is TGTGCCAGCTCTACGGGGGGCTCTGGAAACACCATATATTTT. It yields the protein CASSTGGSGNTIYF.

The J gene is TRBJ2-4, the V gene TRBV20-1; D possibly corresponds to TRBD2 (5 bases). The V end was cut by 6 bases, the J end by 0 bases, with 15 bases between. The V gene's germline CDR1 is DFQATT and CDR2 SNEGSKA (reference sequence). This CDR3 region has 15 residues. The CDR3 sequence is CSAQANRGAKNIQYF. CDR3 bases: TGCAGTGCCCAGGCCAATCGGGGAGCCAAAAACATTCAGTACTTC.

The chain uses TRBV20-1 and TRBJ1-2; D may be TRBD1 (5 bases). The germline CDR1 and CDR2 sequences are DFQATT and SNEGSKA (reference sequence). Trimming pared 0 bases from V and 3 bases from J, leaving 17 bases between. The CDR3 extends over 16 amino acids. For the CDR3, the DNA is TGCAGTGCTAGAGATGGGGGAAGGACCGGTGACTATGGCTACACCTTC. Its translation: CSARDGGRTGDYGYTF.

The chain recombines TRBV28 with TRBJ1-5, with 7 bases that match TRBD1. The CDR3 contains 15 residues. The ends lost 6 bases at V and 6 bases at J; junction bases unmatched: 11. Germline V gene lookup returns CDR1 MDHEN and CDR2 SYDVKM. In DNA form, the CDR3 reads TGTGCCAGCAGGGGGGGGGATACAGGGGTTCAGCCCCAGCATTTT. The encoded protein is CASRGGDTGVQPQHF.

The gene calls are TRBV6-1 and TRBJ1-5; 8 positions agree with TRBD1. Trimming took 6 bases from V and 1 from J; bases not matched to a gene: 5. This CDR3 region has 15 residues. Germline loops: CDR1 MNHNS, CDR2 SASEGT. The CDR3 loop reads CASSLQGGSNQPQHF. Here the CDR3 DNA reads TGTGCCAGCAGCCTACAGGGGGGGAGCAATCAGCCCCAGCATTTT.

This chain links TRBV6-1 with TRBJ2-1; 7 bases are a match to TRBD2. The CDR3 totals 13 residues. Germline values: CDR1 MNHNS, CDR2 SASEGT. V gave up 11 bases and J gave up 2 bases; unmatched junction bases: 6. The CDR3 nucleotides are TGTGCCGTTCGAGGGACTACCTACAATGAGCAGTTCTTC. Translation gives CAVRGTTYNEQFF.

The chain combines TRBV20-1 with TRBJ2-7; 14 bases match TRBD2. The ends lost 0 bases at V and 5 bases at J; junction bases unmatched: 9. Germline V gene data show CDR1 as DFQATT and CDR2 as SNEGSKA (reference sequence). The CDR3 sequence is 17 residues long. The CDR3 bases are TGCAGTGCTAGAGACCCAGGGACTAGCGGGAGTGGGGACGAGCAGTACTTC. It translates to CSARDPGTSGSGDEQYF.